This entry features one TCR beta chain sequence. No antigen is known for it. The data were obtained in a study of cytomegalovirus exposure and HLA in healthy donors. Whole-study results and caveats: Later genetic work tied a missense DCLRE1C variant to beta-chain V and J trimming. A later analysis found TCR association rates differed by HLA locus, highest for DRB1 and lowest for HLA-C. Earlier findings revealed that most TCR beta V segments proved productive either about 90% or about 30% of the time.

Looked up from germline, CDR1 is MNHEY and CDR2 is SVGAGI. The CDR3 has 16 residues. Trimming removed 2 bases from V and 4 bases from J; junction bases left unmatched: 6. Primers included in the PCR were 60 Vbeta and 13 Jbeta primers. TCRdb keeps only in-frame clones here, not all; method: immunoSEQ multiplex PCR. The data show 110,000 to 150,000 clones, with roughly 70% seen just once and roughly 6.6% held by the top ten. Specimen: PBMCs. The chain joins TRBV6-5 to TRBJ2-2; 8 bases agree with TRBD1. This TCR was sampled from a man between 25 and 39 years old in good health and CMV-seronegative. For the CDR3, the DNA is TGTGCCAGCAGTTACCCAGGGGGCGCGGGCACCGGGGAGCTGTTTTTT. It encodes CASSYPGGAGTGELFF.